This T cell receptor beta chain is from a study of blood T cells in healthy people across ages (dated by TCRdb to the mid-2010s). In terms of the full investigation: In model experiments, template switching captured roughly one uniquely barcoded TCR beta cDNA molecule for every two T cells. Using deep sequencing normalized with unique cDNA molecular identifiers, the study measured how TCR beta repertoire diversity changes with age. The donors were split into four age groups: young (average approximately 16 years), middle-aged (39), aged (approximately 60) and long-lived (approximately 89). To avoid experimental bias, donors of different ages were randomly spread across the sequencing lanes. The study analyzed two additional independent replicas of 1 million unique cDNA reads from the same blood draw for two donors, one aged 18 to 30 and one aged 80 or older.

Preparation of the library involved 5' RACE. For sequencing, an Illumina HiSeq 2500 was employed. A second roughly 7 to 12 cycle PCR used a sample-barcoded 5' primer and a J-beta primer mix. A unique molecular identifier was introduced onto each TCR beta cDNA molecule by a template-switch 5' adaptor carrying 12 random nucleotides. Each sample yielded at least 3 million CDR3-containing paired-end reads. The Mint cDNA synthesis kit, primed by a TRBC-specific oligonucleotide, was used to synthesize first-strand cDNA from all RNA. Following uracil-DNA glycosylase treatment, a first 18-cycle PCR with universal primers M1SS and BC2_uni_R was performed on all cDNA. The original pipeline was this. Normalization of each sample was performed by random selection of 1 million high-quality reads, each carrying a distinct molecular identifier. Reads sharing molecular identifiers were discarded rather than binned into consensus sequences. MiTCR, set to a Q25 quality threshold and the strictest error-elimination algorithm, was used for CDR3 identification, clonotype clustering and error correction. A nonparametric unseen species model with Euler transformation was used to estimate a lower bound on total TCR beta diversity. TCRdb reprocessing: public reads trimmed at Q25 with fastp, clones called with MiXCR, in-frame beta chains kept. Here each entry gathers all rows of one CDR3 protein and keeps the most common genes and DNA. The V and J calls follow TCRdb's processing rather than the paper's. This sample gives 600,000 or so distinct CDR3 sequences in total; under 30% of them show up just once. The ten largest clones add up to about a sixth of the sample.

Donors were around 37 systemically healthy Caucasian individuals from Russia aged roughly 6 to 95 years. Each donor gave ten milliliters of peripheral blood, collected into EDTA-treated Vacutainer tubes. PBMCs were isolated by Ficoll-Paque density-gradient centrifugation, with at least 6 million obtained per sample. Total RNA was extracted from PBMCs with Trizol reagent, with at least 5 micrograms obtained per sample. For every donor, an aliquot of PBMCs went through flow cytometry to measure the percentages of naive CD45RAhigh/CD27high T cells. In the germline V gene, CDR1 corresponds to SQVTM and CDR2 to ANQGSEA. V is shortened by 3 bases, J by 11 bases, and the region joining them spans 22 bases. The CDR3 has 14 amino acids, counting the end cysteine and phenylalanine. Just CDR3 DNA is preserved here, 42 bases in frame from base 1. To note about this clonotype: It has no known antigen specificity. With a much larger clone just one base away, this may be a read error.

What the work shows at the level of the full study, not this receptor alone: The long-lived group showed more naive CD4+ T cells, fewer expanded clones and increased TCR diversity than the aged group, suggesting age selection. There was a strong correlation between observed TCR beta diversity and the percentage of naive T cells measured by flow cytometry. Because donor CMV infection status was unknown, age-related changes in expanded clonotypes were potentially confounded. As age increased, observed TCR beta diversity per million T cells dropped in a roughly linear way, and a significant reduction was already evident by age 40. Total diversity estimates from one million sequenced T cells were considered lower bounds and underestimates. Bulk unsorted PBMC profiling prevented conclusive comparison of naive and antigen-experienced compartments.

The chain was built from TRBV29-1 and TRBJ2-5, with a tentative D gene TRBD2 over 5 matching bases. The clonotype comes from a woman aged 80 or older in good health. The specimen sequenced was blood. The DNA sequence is TGCAGCGTTGAGGCGTCTAGTTGGGAGAATGAGCAGTACTTC. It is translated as CSVEASSWENEQYF.